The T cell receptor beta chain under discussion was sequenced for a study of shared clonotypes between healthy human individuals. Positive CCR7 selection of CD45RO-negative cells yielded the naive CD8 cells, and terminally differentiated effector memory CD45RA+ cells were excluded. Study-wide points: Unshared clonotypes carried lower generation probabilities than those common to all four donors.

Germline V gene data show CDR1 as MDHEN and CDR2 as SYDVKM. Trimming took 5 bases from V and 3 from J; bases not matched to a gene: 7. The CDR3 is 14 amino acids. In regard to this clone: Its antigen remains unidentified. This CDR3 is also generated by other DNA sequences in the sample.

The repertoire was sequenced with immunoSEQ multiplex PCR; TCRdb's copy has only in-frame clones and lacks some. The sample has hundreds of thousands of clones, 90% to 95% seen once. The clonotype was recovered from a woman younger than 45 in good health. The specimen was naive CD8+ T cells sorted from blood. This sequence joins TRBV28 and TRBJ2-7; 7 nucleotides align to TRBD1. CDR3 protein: CASSPRTGSYEQYF. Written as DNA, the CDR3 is TGTGCCAGCAGTCCGCGGACAGGAAGCTACGAGCAGTACTTC.